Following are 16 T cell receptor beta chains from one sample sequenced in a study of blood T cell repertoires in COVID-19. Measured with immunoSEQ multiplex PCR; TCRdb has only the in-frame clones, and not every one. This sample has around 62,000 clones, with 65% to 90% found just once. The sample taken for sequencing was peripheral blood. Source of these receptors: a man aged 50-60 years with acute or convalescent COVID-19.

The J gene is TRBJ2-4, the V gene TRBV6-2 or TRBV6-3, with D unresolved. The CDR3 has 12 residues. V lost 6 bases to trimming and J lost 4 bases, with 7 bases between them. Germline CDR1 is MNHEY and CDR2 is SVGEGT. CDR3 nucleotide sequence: TGTGCCAGCAGCTTCACTAAAAACATTCAGTACTTC. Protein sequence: CASSFTKNIQYF.

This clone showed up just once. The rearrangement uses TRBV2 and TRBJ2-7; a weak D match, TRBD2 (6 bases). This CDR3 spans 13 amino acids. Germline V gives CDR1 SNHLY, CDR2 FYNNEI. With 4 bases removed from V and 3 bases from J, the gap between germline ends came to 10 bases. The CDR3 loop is CASSAGTGYEQYF. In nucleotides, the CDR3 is TGTGCCAGCAGTGCCGGGACTGGCTACGAGCAGTACTTC.

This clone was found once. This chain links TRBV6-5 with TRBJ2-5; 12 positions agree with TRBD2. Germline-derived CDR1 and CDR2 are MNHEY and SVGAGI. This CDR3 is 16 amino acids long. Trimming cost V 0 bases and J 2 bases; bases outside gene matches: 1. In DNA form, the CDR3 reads TGTGCCAGCAGTTACTCGACTAGCGGGGGACAAGAGACCCAGTACTTC. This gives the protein CASSYSTSGGQETQYF.

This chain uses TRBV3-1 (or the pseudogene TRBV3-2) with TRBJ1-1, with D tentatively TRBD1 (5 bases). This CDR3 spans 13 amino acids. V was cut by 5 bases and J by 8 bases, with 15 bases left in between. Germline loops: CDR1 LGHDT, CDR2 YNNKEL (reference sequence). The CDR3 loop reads CASSGRGTSEAFF. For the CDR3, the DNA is TGTGCCAGCAGCGGACGTGGGACTTCCGAAGCTTTCTTT.

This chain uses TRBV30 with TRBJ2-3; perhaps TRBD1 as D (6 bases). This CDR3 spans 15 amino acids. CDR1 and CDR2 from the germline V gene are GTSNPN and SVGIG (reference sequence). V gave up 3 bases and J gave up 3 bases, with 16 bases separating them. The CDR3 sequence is CAWRVQGFVTDTQYF. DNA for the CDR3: TGTGCCTGGAGAGTTCAGGGGTTCGTAACAGATACGCAGTATTTT.

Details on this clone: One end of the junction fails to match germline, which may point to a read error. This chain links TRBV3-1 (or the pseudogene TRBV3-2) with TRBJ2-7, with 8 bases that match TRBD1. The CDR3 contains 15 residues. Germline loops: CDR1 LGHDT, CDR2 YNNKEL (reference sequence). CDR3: CVSSQGTGSFYEQYF. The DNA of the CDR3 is TGTGTCAGCAGCCAAGGGACAGGTTCCTTCTACGAGCAGTACTTC.

The DNA of the CDR3 is TGCGCCAGCAGCTTGGCGGGACAGACAGATACGCAGTATTTT. It yields the protein CASSLAGQTDTQYF. The chain has TRBV5-1 and TRBJ2-3, with 7 bases fitting TRBD1. Germline values: CDR1 SGHRS, CDR2 YFSETQ. The CDR3 is 14 amino acids. Unmatched junction bases numbered 1, after V lost 0 bases and J lost 3 bases.

Here the CDR3 DNA reads TGTGCCAGCAGCCCTAGTACCGCCTATGGCTACACCTTC. This encodes CASSPSTAYGYTF. The V and J genes are TRBV3-1 (or the pseudogene TRBV3-2) and TRBJ1-2; no definite D call. Germline assignment: CDR1 LGHDT and CDR2 YNNKEL (reference sequence). This CDR3 has 13 amino acids. The V end was cut by 4 bases, the J end by 4 bases, with 10 bases between.

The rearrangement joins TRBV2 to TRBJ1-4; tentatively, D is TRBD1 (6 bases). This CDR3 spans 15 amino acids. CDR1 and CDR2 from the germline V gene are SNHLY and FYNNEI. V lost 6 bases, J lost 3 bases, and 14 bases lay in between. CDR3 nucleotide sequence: TGTGCCAGCAGAGGGGGTCCCGGGGCTAATGAAAAACTGTTTTTT. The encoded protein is CASRGGPGANEKLFF.

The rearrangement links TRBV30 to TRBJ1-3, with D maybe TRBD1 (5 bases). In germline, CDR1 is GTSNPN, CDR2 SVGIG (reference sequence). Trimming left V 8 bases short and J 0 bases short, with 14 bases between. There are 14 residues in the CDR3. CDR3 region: CAGSQVRSGNTIYF. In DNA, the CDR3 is TGTGCCGGGTCACAGGTGCGCTCTGGAAACACCATATATTTT.

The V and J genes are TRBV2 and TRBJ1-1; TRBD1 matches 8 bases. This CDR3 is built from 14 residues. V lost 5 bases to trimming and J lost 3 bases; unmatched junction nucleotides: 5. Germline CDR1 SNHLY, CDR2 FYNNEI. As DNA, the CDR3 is TGTGCCAGCAGTATGGACAGGGAGGACACTGAAGCTTTCTTT. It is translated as CASSMDREDTEAFF.

In DNA, the CDR3 is TGTGCCACCTCCGAGGGACTGAGCCTTTCTACCTACGAGCAGTACTTC. Protein: CATSEGLSLSTYEQYF. The chain joins TRBV19 to TRBJ2-7; D possibly corresponds to TRBD2 (6 bases). Germline values: CDR1 LNHDA, CDR2 SQIVND (reference sequence). Trimming stripped 10 bases from V and 2 bases from J, with 24 bases between. The CDR3 runs to 16 residues.

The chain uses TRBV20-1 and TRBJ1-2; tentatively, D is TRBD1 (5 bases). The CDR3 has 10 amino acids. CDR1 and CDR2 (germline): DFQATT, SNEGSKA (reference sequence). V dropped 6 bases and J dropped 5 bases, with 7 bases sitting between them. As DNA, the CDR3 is TGCAGTGCGGGGCAATATGGCTACACCTTC. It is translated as CSAGQYGYTF.

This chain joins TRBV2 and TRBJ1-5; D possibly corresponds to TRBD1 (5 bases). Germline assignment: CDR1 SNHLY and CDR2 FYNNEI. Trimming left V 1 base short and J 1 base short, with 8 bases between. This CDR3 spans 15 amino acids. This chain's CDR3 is CASSEEGLSNQPQHF. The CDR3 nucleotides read TGTGCCAGCAGTGAAGAGGGGTTAAGCAATCAGCCCCAGCATTTT.

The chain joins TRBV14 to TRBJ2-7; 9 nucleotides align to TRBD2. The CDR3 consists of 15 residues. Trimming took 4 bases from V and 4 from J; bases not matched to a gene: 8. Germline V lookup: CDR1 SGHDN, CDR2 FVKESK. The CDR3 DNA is TGTGCCAGCAGCCTAGCGGGGGCCCGAGTGTACGAGCAGTACTTC. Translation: CASSLAGARVYEQYF.

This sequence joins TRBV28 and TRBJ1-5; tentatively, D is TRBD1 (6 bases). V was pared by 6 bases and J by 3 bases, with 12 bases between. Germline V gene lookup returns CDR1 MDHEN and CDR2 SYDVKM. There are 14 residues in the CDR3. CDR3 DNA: TGTGCCAGCAGATGGCCAGGGGACAATCAGCCCCAGCATTTT. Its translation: CASRWPGDNQPQHF.